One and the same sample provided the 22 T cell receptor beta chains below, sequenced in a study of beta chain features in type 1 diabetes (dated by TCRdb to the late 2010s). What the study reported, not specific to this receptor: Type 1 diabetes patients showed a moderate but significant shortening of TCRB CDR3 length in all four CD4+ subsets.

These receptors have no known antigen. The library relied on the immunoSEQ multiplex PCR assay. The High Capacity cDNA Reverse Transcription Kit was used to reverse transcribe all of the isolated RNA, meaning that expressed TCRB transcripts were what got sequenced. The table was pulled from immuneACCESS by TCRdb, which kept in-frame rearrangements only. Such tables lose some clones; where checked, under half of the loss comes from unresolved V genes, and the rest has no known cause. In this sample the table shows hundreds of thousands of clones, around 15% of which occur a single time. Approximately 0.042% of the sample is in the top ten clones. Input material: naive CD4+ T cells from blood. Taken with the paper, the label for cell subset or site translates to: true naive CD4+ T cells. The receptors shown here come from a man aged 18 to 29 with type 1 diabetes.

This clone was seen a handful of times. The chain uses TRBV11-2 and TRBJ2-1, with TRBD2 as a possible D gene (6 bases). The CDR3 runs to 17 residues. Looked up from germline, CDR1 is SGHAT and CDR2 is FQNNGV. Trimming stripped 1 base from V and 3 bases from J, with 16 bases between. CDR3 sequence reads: CASSLALGSGYYNEQFF. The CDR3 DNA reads TGTGCCAGCAGCTTAGCACTCGGGAGCGGATACTACAATGAGCAGTTCTTC.

CDR3 DNA: TGTGCCTGGAGCCTGGGGGTTAGCTCCTACAATGAGCAGTTCTTC. It translates to CAWSLGVSSYNEQFF. The V gene is TRBV30, the J gene TRBJ2-1; possibly TRBD1 or TRBD2 for D (5 bases each). Germline CDR1 reads GTSNPN; CDR2 reads SVGIG (reference sequence). The CDR3 is 15 amino acids. Trimming shortened V by 3 bases and J by 0 bases, and 12 bases separated the two germline ends.

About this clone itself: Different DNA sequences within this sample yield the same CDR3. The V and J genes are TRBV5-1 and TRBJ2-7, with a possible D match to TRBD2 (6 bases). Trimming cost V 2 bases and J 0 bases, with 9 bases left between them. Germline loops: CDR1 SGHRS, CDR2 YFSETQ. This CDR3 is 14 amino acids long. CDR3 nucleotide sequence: TGCGCCAGCAGCTTTGGGGGGAACTCCTACGAGCAGTACTTC. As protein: CASSFGGNSYEQYF.

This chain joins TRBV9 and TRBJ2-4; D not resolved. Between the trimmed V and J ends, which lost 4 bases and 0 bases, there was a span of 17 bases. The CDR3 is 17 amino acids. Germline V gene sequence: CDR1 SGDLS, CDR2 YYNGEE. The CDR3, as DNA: TGTGCCAGCAGCCTCCTTACACATCCTGTAGCCAAAAACATTCAGTACTTC. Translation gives CASSLLTHPVAKNIQYF.

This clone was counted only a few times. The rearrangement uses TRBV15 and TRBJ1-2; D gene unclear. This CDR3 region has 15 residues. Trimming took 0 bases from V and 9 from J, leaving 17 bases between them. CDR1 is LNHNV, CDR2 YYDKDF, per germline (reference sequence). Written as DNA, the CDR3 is TGTGCCACCAGCAGAGATCTGTCACACCTGGTGAGCTACACCTTC. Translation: CATSRDLSHLVSYTF.

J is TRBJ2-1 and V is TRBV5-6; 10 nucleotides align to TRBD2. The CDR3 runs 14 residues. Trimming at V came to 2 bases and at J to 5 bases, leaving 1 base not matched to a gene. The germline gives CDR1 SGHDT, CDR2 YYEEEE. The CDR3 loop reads CASSLLAGHNEQFF. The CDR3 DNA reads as TGTGCCAGCAGCTTACTAGCGGGACACAATGAGCAGTTCTTC.

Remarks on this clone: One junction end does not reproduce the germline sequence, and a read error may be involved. The CDR3 region is CASSPGITDTQYF. The CDR3 bases are TGTGCTAGCAGCCCCGGGATCACAGATACGCAGTATTTT. V and J are TRBV7-7 and TRBJ2-3, with TRBD2 as a possible D gene (5 bases). Germline V gene lookup returns CDR1 SSHAT and CDR2 FNYEAQ (reference sequence). This CDR3 contains 13 residues.

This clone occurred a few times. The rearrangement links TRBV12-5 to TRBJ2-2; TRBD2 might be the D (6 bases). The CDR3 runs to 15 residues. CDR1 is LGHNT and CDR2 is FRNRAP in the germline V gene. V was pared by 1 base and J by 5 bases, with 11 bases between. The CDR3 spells CASGLAAGRTGELFF. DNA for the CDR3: TGTGCTAGTGGTTTGGCAGCGGGTAGAACCGGGGAGCTGTTTTTT.

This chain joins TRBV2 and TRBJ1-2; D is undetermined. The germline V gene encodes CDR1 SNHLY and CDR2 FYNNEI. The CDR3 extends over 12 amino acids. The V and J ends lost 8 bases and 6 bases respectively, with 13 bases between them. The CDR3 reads CASALVLDGYTF. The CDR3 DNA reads TGTGCCAGCGCACTTGTTTTAGATGGCTACACCTTC.

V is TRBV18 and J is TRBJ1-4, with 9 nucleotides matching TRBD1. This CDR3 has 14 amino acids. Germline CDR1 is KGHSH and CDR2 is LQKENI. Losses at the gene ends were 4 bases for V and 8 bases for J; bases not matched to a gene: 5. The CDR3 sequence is CASSRDRVEEKLFF. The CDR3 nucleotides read TGTGCCAGCTCACGGGACAGGGTGGAAGAAAAACTGTTTTTT.

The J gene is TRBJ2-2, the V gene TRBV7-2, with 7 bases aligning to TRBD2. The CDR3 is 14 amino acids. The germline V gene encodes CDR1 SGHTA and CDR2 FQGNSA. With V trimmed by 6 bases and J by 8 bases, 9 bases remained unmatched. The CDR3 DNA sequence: TGTGCCAGCAGACCCCCGGGGGGACCAGGGGAGCTGTTTTTT. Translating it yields CASRPPGGPGELFF.

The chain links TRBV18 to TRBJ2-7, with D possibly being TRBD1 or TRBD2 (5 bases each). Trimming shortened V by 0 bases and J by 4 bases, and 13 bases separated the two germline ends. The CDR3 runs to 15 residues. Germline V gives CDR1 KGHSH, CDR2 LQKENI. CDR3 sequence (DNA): TGTGCCAGCTCACCACCGGCCGGGGCCCAATACGAGCAGTACTTC. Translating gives CASSPPAGAQYEQYF. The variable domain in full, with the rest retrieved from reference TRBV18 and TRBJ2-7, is NAGVMQNPRHLVRRRGQEARLRCSPMKGHSHVYWYRQLPEEGLKFMVYLQKENIIDESGMPKERFSAEFPKEGPSILRIQQVVRGDSAAYFCASSPPAGAQYEQYFGPGTRLTVT.

The DNA for the CDR3 is TGTGCCAGCAGCCCCTCCCGGGGGGGAAACACCATATATTTT. Its translation: CASSPSRGGNTIYF. The V and J genes are TRBV7-6 and TRBJ1-3, with D maybe TRBD1 (5 bases). The CDR3 covers 14 residues. CDR1 and CDR2 (germline): SGHVS, FNYEAQ. With 5 bases removed from V and 4 bases from J, the gap between germline ends came to 12 bases.

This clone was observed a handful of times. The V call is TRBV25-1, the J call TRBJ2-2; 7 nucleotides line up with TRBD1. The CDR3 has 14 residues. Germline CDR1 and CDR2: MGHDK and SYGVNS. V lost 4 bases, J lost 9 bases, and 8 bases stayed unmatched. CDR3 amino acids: CASSVYDRDRELFF. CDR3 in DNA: TGTGCCAGCAGTGTATATGACAGGGACCGGGAGCTGTTTTTT.

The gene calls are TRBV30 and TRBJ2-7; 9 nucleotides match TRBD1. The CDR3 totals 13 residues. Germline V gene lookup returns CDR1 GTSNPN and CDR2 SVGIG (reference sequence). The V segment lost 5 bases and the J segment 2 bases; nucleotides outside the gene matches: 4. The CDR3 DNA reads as TGTGCCTGGGGACAGGGGACCACCTACGAGCAGTACTTC. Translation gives CAWGQGTTYEQYF.

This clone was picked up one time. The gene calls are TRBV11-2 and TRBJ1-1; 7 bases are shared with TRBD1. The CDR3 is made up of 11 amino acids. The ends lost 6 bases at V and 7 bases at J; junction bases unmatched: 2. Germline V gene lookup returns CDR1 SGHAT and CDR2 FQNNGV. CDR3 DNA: TGTGCCAGCAGACAGGGGCTTGAAGCTTTCTTT. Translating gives CASRQGLEAFF.

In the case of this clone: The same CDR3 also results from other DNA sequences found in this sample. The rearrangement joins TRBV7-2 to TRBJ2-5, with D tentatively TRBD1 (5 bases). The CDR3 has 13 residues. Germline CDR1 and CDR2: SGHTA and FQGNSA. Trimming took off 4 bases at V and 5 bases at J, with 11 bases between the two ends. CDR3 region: CASSSTPGETQYF. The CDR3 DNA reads TGTGCCAGCAGCTCGACACCAGGGGAGACCCAGTACTTC.

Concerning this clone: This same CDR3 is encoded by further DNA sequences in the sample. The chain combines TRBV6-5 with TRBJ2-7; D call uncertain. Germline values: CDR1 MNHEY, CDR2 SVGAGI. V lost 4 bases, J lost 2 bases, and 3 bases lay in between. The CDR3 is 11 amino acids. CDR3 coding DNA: TGTGCCAGCAGTTCCACCTACGAGCAGTACTTC. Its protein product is CASSSTYEQYF.

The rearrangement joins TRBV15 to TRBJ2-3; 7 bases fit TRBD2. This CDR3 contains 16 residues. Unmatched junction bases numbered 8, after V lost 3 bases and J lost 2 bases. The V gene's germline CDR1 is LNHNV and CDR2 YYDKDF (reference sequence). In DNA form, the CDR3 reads TGTGCCACCAGCAGGACCACTAGCGCAACCACAGATACGCAGTATTTT. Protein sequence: CATSRTTSATTDTQYF.

The CDR3, as DNA: TGCAGCTTCCTCCCGTGGGGGGGTCTCCCAGATACGCAGTATTTT. Translating it yields CSFLPWGGLPDTQYF. The chain combines TRBV29-1 with TRBJ2-3; 7 positions match TRBD2. CDR1 SQVTM and CDR2 ANQGSEA come from the germline V gene. The CDR3 totals 15 residues. The V gene end was trimmed by 8 bases and the J gene end by 4 bases; junction bases not matched to a gene: 15.

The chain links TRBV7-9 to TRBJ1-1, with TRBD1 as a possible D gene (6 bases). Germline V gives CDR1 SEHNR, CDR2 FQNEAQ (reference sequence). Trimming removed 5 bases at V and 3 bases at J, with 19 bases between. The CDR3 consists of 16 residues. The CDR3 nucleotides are TGTGCCAGCAGCCCCAGGGGCGGGAACGGCGACACTGAAGCTTTCTTT. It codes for CASSPRGGNGDTEAFF.

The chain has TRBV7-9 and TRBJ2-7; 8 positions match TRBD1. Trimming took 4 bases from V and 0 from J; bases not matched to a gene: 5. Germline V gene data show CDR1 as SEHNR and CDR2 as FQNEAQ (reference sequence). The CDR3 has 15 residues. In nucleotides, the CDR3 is TGTGCCAGCAGCTCCGACAGGGGAAGCTCCTACGAGCAGTACTTC. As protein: CASSSDRGSSYEQYF.